A single sample is the source of the 5 T cell receptor beta chains below, sequenced in a study of cytomegalovirus exposure and HLA in healthy donors. The PCR ran on 60 Vbeta and 13 Jbeta primers. Profiling relied on immunoSEQ multiplex PCR, and the TCRdb table lists in-frame clones only, not all of them. This sample carries some 190,000 clones, roughly 80% of them seen once, and the ten largest clones take 3.4%. The sample taken for sequencing was PBMCs. Every receptor here comes from a man aged 35 to 55 in good health and CMV-seropositive.

V and J are TRBV7-2 and TRBJ2-7, with 8 bases lining up with TRBD2. The CDR3 has 17 amino acids. Germline CDR1 and CDR2: SGHTA and FQGNSA. V trimming: 0 bases; J trimming: 2 bases; junction bases outside the gene matches: 9. The CDR3 is CASSLAGGLASPYEQYF. CDR3 in DNA: TGTGCCAGCAGCTTAGCGGGAGGACTAGCTAGCCCCTACGAGCAGTACTTC.

The chain recombines TRBV4-1 with TRBJ1-2; 9 bases line up with TRBD1. V lost 1 base, J lost 3 bases, and 6 bases stayed unmatched. Germline V gene sequence: CDR1 MGHRA, CDR2 YSYEKL. The CDR3 covers 16 residues. The DNA for the CDR3 is TGCGCCAGCAGCCAAGGGGGGAGACAGGGGGACTATGGCTACACCTTC. This sequence encodes CASSQGGRQGDYGYTF.

The chain is built from TRBV5-1 and TRBJ2-5; D gene unclear. The J call may be mistaken, given a closer DNA end match to TRBJ2-7. The CDR3 has 15 amino acids. Germline lookup yields CDR1 SGHRS and CDR2 YFSETQ. CDR3 sequence (DNA): TGCGCCAGCAGCTTGGACTCCCTGAGCTCCTACGAGCAGTACTTC. Its translation is CASSLDSLSSYEQYF.

Comment on this clone: At one end the junction does not follow the germline gene, possibly because of a read error. At the DNA level, this CDR3 is encoded by other sequences in the same sample as well. The chain joins TRBV7-9 to TRBJ1-4, with D perhaps TRBD1 (6 bases). The CDR3 is 14 residues long. The germline gives CDR1 SEHNR, CDR2 FQNEAQ (reference sequence). CDR3 DNA: TGTGCCAGCAGCTTAACAGGGCTTAATGAAAAACTGTTCTTT. Its protein product is CASSLTGLNEKLFF.

V usage is TRBV7-9 and J usage is TRBJ2-7; TRBD2 agrees at 7 bases. Germline V gene sequence: CDR1 SEHNR, CDR2 FQNEAQ (reference sequence). Losses at the gene ends were 3 bases for V and 9 bases for J; bases not matched to a gene: 8. The CDR3 is 13 residues long. The CDR3 coding sequence is TGTGCCAGCAGCTTGGACGGTCCGGGGGGGCAGTACTTC. Translation gives CASSLDGPGGQYF.